The source of this T cell receptor beta chain is a study of blood T cell repertoires in COVID-19. Study-level background: Samples taken during acute and convalescent COVID-19 were collected in the United States, Italy and Spain. Sources were T cells, B-cell-depleted T cells, or PBMCs; the material itself was cDNA or gDNA.

This CDR3 has 15 amino acids. Deletions cut 3 bases from V and 6 bases from J, with 14 bases between. Germline V gene data show CDR1 as SEHNR and CDR2 as FQNEAQ (reference sequence). Enrollment of patients from Seattle took place during active infection, with longitudinal follow-up. Per the original data handling: Counts of nucleated cells, estimated from reference gene primer amplification, were obtained. Profiled with immunoSEQ multiplex PCR; TCRdb holds only in-frame clones, not every one. Clonal size and the V and J genes are those of that table, whereas D and trimming came from the DNA. Of roughly 480,000 clones listed, 89% were seen once; the top ten hold roughly 1%.

Sequencing input: peripheral blood. The rearrangement uses TRBV7-9 and TRBJ2-2, with a weak D call TRBD2 (6 bases). This TCR derives from a man aged 18 to 29 with COVID-19, enrolled during active disease. The CDR3 is CASSFLGSHAGELFF. CDR3 bases: TGTGCCAGCAGCTTTCTCGGGAGTCACGCCGGGGAGCTGTTTTTT.